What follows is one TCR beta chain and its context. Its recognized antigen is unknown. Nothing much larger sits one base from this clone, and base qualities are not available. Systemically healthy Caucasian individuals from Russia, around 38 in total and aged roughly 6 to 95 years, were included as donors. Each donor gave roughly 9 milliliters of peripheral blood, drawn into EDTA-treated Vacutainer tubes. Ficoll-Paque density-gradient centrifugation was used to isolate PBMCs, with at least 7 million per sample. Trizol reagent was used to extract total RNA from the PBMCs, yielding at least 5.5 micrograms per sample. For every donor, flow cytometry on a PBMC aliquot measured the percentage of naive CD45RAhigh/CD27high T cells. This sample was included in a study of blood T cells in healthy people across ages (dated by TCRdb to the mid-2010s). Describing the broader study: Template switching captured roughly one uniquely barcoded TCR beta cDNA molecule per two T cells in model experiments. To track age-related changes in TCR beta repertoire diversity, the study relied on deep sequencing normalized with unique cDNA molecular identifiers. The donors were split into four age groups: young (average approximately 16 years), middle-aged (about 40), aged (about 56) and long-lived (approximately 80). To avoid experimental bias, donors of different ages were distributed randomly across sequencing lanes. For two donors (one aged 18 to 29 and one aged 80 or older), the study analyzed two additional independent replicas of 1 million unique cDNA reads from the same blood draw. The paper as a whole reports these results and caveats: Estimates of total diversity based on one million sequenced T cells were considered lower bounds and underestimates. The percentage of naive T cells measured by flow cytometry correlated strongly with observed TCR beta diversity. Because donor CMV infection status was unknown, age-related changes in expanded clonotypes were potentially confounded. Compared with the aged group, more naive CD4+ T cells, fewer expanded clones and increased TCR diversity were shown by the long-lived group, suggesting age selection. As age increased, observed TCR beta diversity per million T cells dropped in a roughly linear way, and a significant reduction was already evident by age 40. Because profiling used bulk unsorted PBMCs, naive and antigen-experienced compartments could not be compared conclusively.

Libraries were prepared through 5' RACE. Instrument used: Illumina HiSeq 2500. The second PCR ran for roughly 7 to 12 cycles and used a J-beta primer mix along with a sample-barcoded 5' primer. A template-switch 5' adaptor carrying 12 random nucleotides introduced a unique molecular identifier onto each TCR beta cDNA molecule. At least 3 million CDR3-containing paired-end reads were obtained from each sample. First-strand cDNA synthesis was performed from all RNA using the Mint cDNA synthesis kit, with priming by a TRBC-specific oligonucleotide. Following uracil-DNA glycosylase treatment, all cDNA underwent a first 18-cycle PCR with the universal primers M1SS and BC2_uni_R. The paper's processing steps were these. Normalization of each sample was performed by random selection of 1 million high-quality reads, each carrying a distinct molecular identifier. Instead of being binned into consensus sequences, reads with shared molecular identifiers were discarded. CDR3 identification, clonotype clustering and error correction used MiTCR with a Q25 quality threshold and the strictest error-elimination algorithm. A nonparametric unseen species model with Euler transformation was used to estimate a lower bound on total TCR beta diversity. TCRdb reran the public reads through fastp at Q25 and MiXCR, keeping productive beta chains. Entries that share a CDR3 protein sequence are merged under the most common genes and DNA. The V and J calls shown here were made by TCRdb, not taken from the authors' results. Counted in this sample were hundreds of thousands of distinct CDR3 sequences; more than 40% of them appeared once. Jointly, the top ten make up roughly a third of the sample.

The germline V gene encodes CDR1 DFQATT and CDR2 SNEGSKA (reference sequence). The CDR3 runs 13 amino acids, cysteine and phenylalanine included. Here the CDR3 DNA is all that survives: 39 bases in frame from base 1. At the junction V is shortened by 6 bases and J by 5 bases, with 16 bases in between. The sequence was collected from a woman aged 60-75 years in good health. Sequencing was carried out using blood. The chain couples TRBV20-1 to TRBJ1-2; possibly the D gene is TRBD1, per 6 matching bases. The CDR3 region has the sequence CSAETDSLYGYTF. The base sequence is TGCAGTGCGGAAACGGACAGCCTATATGGCTACACCTTC.